One sample yielded the 25 T cell receptor beta chains listed below, sequenced in a study of synovial regulatory T cells in juvenile arthritis. The method was immunoSEQ multiplex PCR; TCRdb's version includes in-frame clones alone and lacks a portion of them. This listing includes approximately 9,900 clones. The material sequenced was Treg cells from blood. Subset here: remaining (HLA-DR-negative) circulating blood Treg cells. These receptors originate from a donor under 30 with juvenile idiopathic arthritis.

The V and J genes are TRBV4-1 and TRBJ2-5; TCRdb reports TRBD1, a call that lacks DNA to check it against. The CDR3 consists of 15 residues. No coding sequence is recorded. Germline V gene data show CDR1 as MGHRA and CDR2 as YSYEKL. CDR3 sequence reads: CASSQDRVKRETQYF.

This chain uses TRBV6-5 with TRBJ1-4. Per germline, CDR1 MNHEY and CDR2 SVGAGI. The CDR3 has 14 residues. DNA is not on record. The CDR3 sequence is CASSYRRGGEKLFF.

The chain recombines TRBV7-2 with TRBJ1-2; TCRdb gives TRBD1 as the D gene, but with no DNA this cannot be confirmed. CDR3 length: 15 residues. No DNA accompanies this entry. Germline V gene sequence: CDR1 SGHTA, CDR2 FQGNSA. The CDR3: CASSGGGGRTRGYTF.

CDR3 protein: CASSFPTDMNQPQHF. The chain is built from TRBV28 and TRBJ1-5; TCRdb reports TRBD1, a call that lacks DNA to check it against. The CDR3 has 15 amino acids. DNA was not recorded. Germline CDR1 and CDR2: MDHEN and SYDVKM.

V gene TRBV15 combines with J gene TRBJ2-3; TCRdb designates TRBD2, a call that cannot be tested without DNA. CDR3 length: 16 residues. No DNA has been recorded. CDR1 LNHNV and CDR2 YYDKDF come from the germline V gene (reference sequence). CDR3 amino acids: CATRDRRRELKDTQYF.

The gene calls are TRBV18 and TRBJ2-7; the TCRdb D gene call, TRBD2, has no DNA to confirm it. This CDR3 comprises 17 residues. DNA is not on record. CDR1 is KGHSH, CDR2 LQKENI, per germline. The CDR3 loop is CASSRRLAGNNSYEQYF.

The chain couples TRBV6-6 to TRBJ1-4; the TRBD1 assignment by TCRdb is unverifiable without DNA. CDR1 and CDR2 from the germline V gene are MNHNY and SVGAGI (reference sequence). This CDR3 has 15 residues. Only the protein sequence is given. CDR3: CASSYQGRPNEKLFF.

The V call is TRBV4-1, the J call TRBJ2-1; lacking DNA, the TRBD2 call made by TCRdb goes unchecked. The length of the CDR3 is 16 residues. DNA is not recorded here. Germline CDR1 and CDR2: MGHRA and YSYEKL. The CDR3 here is CASSQDARGGYNEQFF.

V gene TRBV7-6 combines with J gene TRBJ1-2; TCRdb's D call, TRBD1, is unchecked because there is no DNA. Germline lookup yields CDR1 SGHVS and CDR2 FNYEAQ. This CDR3 has 20 amino acids. No DNA is given. CDR3: CASSFFSAGTGIPPNPGYTF.

The V and J genes are TRBV7-6 and TRBJ2-2. CDR3 size: 15 residues. Nucleotide data are not available. The V gene's germline CDR1 is SGHVS and CDR2 FNYEAQ. The CDR3 loop reads CASSLNGGGTGELFF. Variable domain in full (rest from reference TRBV7-6 and TRBJ2-2): GAGVSQSPRYKVTKRGQDVALRCDPISGHVSLYWYRQALGQGPEFLTYFNYEAQQDKSGLPNDRFSAERPEGSISTLTIQRTEQRDSAMYRCASSLNGGGTGELFFGEGSRLTVL.

CDR3: CASSPAGEGLTRELFF. The chain uses TRBV5-6 and TRBJ2-2; TCRdb designates TRBD2, a call that cannot be tested without DNA. The CDR3 is made up of 16 amino acids. No nucleotide data were recorded. Germline V CDR1 and CDR2: SGHDT, YYEEEE.

The V gene is TRBV11-3, the J gene TRBJ2-1; TCRdb selects TRBD2, and the lack of DNA leaves this call unchecked. CDR3 length: 16 residues. The protein alone is recorded here. Germline assignment: CDR1 SGHNT and CDR2 YENEEA. CDR3 loop: CASSLSAGIDYNEQFF.

The CDR3 here is CAISDGYEQYF. This sequence joins TRBV10-3 and TRBJ2-7; TCRdb's D call, TRBD2, is unchecked because there is no DNA. CDR1 is ENHRY, CDR2 SYGVKD, per germline. CDR3 size: 11 residues. There is no recorded DNA.

The chain combines TRBV11-3 with TRBJ1-1; with no DNA, the TCRdb D assignment of TRBD1 cannot be verified. This CDR3 has 16 residues. Only the protein is available. Germline CDR1 and CDR2: SGHNT and YENEEA. The CDR3 reads CASSLSSGGVNTEAFF.

This chain uses TRBV11-3 with TRBJ2-5; the D call from TCRdb, TRBD1, cannot be confirmed without DNA. This CDR3 is built from 16 residues. A DNA sequence was not provided. Germline V lookup: CDR1 SGHNT, CDR2 YENEEA. The CDR3 spells CASSPGQGAGRETQYF.

The rearrangement joins TRBV30 to TRBJ2-1; TCRdb outputs TRBD2, but without DNA this stays unchecked. Germline V lookup: CDR1 GTSNPN, CDR2 SVGIG (reference sequence). This CDR3 is 14 amino acids long. No DNA appears here. CDR3 sequence: CAWMGRLAGGKQFF. Complete variable domain (other parts from reference TRBV30 and TRBJ2-1): SQTIHQWPATLVQPVGSPLSLECTVEGTSNPNLYWYRQAAGRGLQLLFYSVGIGQISSEVPQNLSASRPQDRQFILSSKKLLLSDSGFYLCAWMGRLAGGKQFFGPGTRLTVL.

The chain uses TRBV7-2 and TRBJ2-1; TCRdb proposes TRBD2, but this gene call is untestable without DNA. Looked up from germline, CDR1 is SGHTA and CDR2 is FQGNSA. This CDR3 comprises 18 residues. DNA for this receptor is not on file. The CDR3 spells CASSFRMQRGSSYNEQFF.

The chain links TRBV11-2 to TRBJ2-1; lacking DNA, the TRBD1 call made by TCRdb goes unchecked. The CDR3 runs to 14 residues. Only the protein sequence is given. CDR1 is SGHAT and CDR2 is FQNNGV in the germline V gene. Here the CDR3 reads CASSSDRVYNEQFF.

The genes are TRBV9 and TRBJ2-3; with no DNA, the TCRdb D assignment of TRBD2 cannot be verified. In germline, CDR1 is SGDLS, CDR2 YYNGEE. There are 16 residues in the CDR3. The DNA is unrecorded. Here the CDR3 reads CASSPRSYGGADTQYF.

This chain links TRBV18 with TRBJ2-2; lacking DNA, the TRBD2 call made by TCRdb goes unchecked. CDR1 KGHSH and CDR2 LQKENI come from the germline V gene. The CDR3 is made up of 13 amino acids. The protein alone is recorded here. The CDR3: CASSRTAAGELFF.

This chain connects TRBV6-6 to TRBJ2-7; TCRdb indicates TRBD2, and absent DNA this call remains unverified. The CDR3 spans 15 residues. Only the protein is available. Germline CDR1 MNHNY, CDR2 SVGAGI (reference sequence). The CDR3 sequence: CASSYGIASTYEQYF.

The chain links TRBV5-1 to TRBJ1-4. CDR3 length equals 15 residues. There is no recorded DNA. Looked up from germline, CDR1 is SGHRS and CDR2 is YFSETQ. CDR3 protein: CASSLVPGSNEKLFF.

V usage is TRBV7-2 and J usage is TRBJ2-3; the TCRdb D gene call, TRBD2, has no DNA to confirm it. Germline lookup yields CDR1 SGHTA and CDR2 FQGNSA. This CDR3 has 16 amino acids. Nucleotide data are not available. The CDR3 reads CASSLNPRPSTDTQYF.

V usage is TRBV4-1 and J usage is TRBJ1-1. There are 15 residues in the CDR3. No nucleotide data were recorded. Germline V gives CDR1 MGHRA, CDR2 YSYEKL. CDR3 region: CASSQDLGNGAEAFF.

The chain is built from TRBV7-9 and TRBJ1-3; TCRdb's D call of TRBD1 is untestable without DNA. Germline lookup yields CDR1 SEHNR and CDR2 FQNEAQ (reference sequence). The CDR3 is 16 residues long. A DNA sequence was not provided. CDR3 sequence reads: CASSSTGGNSGNTIYF. Combining the CDR3 with reference TRBV7-9 and TRBJ1-3 gives the whole variable domain DTGVSQNPRHKITKRGQNVTFRCDPISEHNRLYWYRQTLGQGPEFLTYFQNEAQLEKSRLLSDRFSAERPKGSFSTLEIQRTEQGDSAMYLCASSSTGGNSGNTIYFGEGSWLTVV.